This entry features one T cell receptor beta chain sequence. Sequencing of TCR beta covered CD8+ and CD4+ T cells obtained from blood. This sample is drawn from a study of CD8 T cells in Susac syndrome. It was with random hexamers that about 0.45 to 1 ug RNA was reverse transcribed. MiXCR, run by TCRdb on the immunoSEQ multiplex PCR reads, gives a single entry per CDR3 protein. The table lists some 120,000 distinct CDR3 sequences, more than 75% of them singletons. This CDR3 spans 14 amino acids. V lost 3 bases and J lost 1, with 9 bases in between. This TCR came from a human donor with multiple sclerosis. The sequenced sample consisted of CD8+ T cells from PBMCs. V is TRBV12-3 or TRBV12-4 and J is TRBJ1-1; no clear D. The CDR3 region has the DNA TGTGCCAGCAGTTTTGTGTGGCCGAACACTGAAGCTTTCTTT. Translation gives CASSFVWPNTEAFF.